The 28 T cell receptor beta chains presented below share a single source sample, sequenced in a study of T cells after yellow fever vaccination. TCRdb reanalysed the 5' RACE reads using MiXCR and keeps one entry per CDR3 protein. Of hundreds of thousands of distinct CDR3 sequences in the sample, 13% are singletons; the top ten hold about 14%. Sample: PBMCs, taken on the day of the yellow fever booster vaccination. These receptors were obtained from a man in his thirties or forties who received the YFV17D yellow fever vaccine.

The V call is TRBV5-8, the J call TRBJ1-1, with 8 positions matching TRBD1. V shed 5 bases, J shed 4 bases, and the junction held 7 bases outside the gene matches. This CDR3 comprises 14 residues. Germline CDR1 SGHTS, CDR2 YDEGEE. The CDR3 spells CASRIRQGSTEAFF. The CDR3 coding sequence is TGTGCCAGCAGAATCCGACAGGGGAGCACTGAAGCTTTCTTT.

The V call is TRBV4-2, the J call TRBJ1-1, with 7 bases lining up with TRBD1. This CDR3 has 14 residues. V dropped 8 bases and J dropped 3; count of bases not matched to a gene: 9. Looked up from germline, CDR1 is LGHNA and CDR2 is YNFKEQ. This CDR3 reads CASFFWTGDTEAFF. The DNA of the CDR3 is TGTGCCAGCTTCTTTTGGACAGGAGACACTGAAGCTTTCTTT.

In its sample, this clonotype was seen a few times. The CDR3 is CASRGGRASTDTQYF. As DNA, the CDR3 is TGTGCCAGCAGAGGGGGACGAGCTAGCACAGATACGCAGTATTTT. The chain employs TRBV12-3 or TRBV12-4 and TRBJ2-3, with D perhaps TRBD1 (6 bases). The CDR3 is 15 residues long. With 6 bases removed from V and 0 bases from J, the gap between germline ends came to 13 bases.

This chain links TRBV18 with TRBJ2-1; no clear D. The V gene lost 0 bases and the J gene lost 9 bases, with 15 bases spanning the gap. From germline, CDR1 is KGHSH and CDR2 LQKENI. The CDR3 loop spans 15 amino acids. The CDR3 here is CASSPPVGRISEQFF. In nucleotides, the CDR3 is TGTGCCAGCTCACCACCTGTGGGAAGAATCAGTGAGCAGTTCTTC.

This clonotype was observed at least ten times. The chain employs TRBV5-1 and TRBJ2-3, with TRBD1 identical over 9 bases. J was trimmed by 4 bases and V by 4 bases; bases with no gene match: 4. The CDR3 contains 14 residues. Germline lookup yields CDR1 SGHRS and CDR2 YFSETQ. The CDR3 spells CASSPGQGSDTQYF. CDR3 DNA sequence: TGCGCCAGCAGCCCGGGACAGGGATCAGATACGCAGTATTTT.

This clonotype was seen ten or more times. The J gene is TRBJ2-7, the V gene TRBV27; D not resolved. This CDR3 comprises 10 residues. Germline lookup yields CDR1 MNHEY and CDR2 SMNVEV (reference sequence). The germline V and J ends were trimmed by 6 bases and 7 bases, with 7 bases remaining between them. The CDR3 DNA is TGTGCCAGCAGCTCCCGGGAGCAGTACTTC. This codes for CASSSREQYF.

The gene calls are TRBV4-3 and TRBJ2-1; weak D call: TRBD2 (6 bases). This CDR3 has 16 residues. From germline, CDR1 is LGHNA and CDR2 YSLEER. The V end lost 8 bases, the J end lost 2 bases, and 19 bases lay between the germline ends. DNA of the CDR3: TGCGCCAGCTCATTCTTAGCGGCGCAAACCTACAATGAGCAGTTCTTC. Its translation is CASSFLAAQTYNEQFF.

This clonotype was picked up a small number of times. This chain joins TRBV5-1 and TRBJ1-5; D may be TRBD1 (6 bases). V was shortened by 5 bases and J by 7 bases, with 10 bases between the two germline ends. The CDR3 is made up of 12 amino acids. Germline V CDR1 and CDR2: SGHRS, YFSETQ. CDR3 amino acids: CASRGQSQPQHF. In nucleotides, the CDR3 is TGCGCCAGCAGGGGACAAAGCCAGCCCCAGCATTTT.

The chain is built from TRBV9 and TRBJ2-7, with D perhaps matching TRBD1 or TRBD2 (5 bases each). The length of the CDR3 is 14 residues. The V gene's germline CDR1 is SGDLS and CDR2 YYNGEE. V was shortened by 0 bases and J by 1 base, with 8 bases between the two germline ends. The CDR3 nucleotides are TGTGCCAGCAGCGTAGGGGACCCTTCCTACGAGCAGTACTTC. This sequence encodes CASSVGDPSYEQYF. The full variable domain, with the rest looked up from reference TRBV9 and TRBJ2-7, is DSGVTQTPKHLITATGQRVTLRCSPRSGDLSVYWYQQSLDQGLQFLIQYYNGEERAKGNILERFSAQQFPDLHSELNLSSLELGDSALYFCASSVGDPSYEQYFGPGTRLTVT.

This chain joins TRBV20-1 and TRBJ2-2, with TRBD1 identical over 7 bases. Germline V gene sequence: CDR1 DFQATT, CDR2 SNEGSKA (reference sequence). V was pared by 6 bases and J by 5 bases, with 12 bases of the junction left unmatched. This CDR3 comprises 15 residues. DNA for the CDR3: TGCAGTGCAAAAGAGCCAGGGGGTCGTACCGGGGAGCTGTTTTTT. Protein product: CSAKEPGGRTGELFF.

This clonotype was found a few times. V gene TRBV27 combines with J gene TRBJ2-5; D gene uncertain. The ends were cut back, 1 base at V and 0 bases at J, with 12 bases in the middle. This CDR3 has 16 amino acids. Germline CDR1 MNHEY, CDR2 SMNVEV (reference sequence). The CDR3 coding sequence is TGTGCCAGCAGTTTATGGCAGCCGGTCAACCAAGAGACCCAGTACTTC. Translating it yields CASSLWQPVNQETQYF.

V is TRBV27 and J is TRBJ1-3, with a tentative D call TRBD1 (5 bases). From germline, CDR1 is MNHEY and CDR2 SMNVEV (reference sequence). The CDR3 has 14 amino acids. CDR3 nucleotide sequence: TGTGCTGGGGTTTACGGGGCCACTGGAAACACCATATATTTT. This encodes CAGVYGATGNTIYF.

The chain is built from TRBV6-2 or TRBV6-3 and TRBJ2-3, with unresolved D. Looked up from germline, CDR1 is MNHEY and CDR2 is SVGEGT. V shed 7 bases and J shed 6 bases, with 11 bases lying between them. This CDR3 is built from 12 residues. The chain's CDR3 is CASNGASDTQYF. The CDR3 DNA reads TGTGCCAGCAATGGAGCGTCTGATACGCAGTATTTT.

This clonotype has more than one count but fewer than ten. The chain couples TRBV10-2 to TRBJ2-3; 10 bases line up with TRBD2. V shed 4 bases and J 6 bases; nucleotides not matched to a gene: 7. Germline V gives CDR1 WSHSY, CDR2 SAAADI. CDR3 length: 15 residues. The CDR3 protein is CASSVASGSMDTQYF. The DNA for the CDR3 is TGCGCCAGCAGTGTAGCTAGCGGGAGTATGGATACGCAGTATTTT.

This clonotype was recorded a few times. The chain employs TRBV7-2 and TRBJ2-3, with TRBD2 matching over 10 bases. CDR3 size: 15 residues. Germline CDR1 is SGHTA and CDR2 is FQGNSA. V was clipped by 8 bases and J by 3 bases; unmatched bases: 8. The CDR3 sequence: CASAPAGGPTDTQYF. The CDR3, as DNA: TGTGCCAGCGCCCCAGCGGGAGGGCCAACAGATACGCAGTATTTT.

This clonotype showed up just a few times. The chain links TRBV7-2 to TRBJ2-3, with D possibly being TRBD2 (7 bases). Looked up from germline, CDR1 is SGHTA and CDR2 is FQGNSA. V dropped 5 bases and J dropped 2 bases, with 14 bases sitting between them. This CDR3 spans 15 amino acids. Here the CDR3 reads CASSPWGGSTDTQYF. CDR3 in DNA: TGTGCCAGCAGCCCCTGGGGGGGCTCCACAGATACGCAGTATTTT.

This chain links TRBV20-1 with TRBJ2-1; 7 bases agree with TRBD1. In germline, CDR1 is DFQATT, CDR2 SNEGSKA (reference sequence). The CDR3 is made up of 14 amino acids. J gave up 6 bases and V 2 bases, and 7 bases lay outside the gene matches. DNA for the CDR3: TGCAGTGCTAGACCCCCCCCAGGGGGCAATGAGCAGTTCTTC. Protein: CSARPPPGGNEQFF.

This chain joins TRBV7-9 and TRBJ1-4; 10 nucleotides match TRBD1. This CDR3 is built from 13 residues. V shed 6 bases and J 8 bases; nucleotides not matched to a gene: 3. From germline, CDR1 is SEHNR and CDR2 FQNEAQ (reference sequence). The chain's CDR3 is CASRGTGDEKLFF. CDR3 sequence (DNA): TGTGCCAGCAGAGGGACAGGGGACGAAAAACTGTTTTTT.

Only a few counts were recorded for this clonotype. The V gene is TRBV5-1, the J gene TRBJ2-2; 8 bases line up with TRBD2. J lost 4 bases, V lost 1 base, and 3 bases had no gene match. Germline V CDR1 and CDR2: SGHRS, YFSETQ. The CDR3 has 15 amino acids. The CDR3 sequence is CASSLQAGATGELFF. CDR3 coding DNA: TGCGCCAGCAGCTTGCAAGCGGGAGCCACCGGGGAGCTGTTTTTT.

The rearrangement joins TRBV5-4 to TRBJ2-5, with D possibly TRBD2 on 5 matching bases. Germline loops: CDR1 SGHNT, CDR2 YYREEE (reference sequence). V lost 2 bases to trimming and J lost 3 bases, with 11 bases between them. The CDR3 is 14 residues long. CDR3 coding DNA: TGTGCCAGCAGCTTAGCGGAGTCCGAAGAGACCCAGTACTTC. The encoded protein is CASSLAESEETQYF.

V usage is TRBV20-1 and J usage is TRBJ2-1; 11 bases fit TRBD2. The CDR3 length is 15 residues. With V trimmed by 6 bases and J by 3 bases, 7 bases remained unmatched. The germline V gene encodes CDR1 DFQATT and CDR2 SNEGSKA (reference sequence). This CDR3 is CSASVAGGFYNEQFF. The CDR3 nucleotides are TGCAGTGCATCCGTAGCGGGGGGGTTCTACAATGAGCAGTTCTTC.

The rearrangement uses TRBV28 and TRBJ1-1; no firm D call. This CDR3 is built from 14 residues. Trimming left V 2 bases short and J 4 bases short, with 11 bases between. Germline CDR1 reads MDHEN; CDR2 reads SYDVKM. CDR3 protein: CASSLRSPLTEAFF. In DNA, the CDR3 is TGTGCCAGCAGTTTAAGAAGCCCGCTCACTGAAGCTTTCTTT.

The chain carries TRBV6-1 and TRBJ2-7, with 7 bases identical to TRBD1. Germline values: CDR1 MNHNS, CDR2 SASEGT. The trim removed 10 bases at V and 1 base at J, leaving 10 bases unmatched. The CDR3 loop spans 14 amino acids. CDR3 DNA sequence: TGTGCCATCGAGGGGGCGCCGGGGTCCTACGAGCAGTACTTC. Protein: CAIEGAPGSYEQYF.

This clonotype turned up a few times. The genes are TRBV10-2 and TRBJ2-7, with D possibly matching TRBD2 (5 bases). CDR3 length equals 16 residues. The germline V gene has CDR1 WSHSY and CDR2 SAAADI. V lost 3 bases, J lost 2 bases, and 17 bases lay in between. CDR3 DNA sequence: TGCGCCAGCAGTGATGCGAGGGAACACTTTGCCTACGAGCAGTACTTC. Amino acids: CASSDAREHFAYEQYF.

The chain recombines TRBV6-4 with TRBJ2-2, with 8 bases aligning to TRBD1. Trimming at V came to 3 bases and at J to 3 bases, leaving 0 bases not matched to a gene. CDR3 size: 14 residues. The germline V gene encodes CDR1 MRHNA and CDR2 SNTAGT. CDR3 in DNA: TGTGCCAGCAGTGAACAGGGGGACACCGGGGAGCTGTTTTTT. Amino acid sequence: CASSEQGDTGELFF.

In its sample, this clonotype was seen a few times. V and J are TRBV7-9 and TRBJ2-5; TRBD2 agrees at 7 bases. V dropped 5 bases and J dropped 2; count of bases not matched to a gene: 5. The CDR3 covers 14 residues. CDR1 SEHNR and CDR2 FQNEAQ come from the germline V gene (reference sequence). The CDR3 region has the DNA TGTGCCAGCAGCGCACCGGGACTACAAGAGACCCAGTACTTC. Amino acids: CASSAPGLQETQYF.

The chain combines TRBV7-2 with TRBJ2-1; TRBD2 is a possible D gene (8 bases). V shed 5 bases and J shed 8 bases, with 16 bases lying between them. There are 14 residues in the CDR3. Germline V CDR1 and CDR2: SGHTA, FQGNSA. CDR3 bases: TGTGCCAGCAGCCCCACGGGAGGGGGCTATGAGCAGTTCTTC. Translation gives CASSPTGGGYEQFF.

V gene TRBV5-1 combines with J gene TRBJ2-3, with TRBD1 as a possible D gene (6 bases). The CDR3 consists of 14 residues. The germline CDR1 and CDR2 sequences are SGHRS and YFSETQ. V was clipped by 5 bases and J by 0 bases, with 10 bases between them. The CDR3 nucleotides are TGCGCCAGCAGGGACAGTAGTAGCACAGATACGCAGTATTTT. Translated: CASRDSSSTDTQYF.